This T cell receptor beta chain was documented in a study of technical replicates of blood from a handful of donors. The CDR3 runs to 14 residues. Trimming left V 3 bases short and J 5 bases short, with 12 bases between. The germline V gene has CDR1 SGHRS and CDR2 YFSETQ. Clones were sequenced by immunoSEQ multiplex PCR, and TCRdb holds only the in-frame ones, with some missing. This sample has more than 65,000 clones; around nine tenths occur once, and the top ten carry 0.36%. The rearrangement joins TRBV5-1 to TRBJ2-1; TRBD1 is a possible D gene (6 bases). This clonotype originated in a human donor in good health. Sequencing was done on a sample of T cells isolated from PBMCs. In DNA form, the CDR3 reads TGCGCCAGCAGCTCCGTGACAGGTAACAATGAGCAGTTCTTC. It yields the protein CASSSVTGNNEQFF.